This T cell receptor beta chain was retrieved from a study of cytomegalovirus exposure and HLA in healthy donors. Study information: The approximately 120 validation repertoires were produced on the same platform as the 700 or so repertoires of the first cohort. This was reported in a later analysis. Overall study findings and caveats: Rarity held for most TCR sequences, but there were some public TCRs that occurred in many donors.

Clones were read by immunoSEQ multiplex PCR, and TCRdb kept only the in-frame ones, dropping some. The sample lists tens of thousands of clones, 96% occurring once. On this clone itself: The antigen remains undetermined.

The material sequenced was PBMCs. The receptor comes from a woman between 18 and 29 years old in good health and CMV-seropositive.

CDR3 region: CASSQEGRARGLLQSGNTIYF. The DNA of the CDR3 is TGTGCCAGCAGCCAAGAGGGTCGGGCCAGGGGGCTTCTGCAGTCTGGAAACACCATATATTTT. V is TRBV4-2 and J is TRBJ1-3; the match to TRBD1 covers 8 bases. Germline V gene lookup returns CDR1 LGHNA and CDR2 YNFKEQ. The J segment lost 1 base and the V segment lost 0 bases, leaving 17 bases of the junction unmatched. The CDR3 runs 21 residues.